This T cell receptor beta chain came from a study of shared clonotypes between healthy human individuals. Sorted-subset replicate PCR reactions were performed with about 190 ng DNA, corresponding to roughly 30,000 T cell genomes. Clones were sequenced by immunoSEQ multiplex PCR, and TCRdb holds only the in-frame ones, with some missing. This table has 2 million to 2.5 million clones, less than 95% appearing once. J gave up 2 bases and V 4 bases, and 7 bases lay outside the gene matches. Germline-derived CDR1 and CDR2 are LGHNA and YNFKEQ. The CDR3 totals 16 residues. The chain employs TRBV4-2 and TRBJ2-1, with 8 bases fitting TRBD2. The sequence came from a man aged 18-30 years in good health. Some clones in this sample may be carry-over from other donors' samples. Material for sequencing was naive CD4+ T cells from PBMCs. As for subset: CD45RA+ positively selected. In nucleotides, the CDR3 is TGTGCCAGCAGCCGACAGCGGGAGTCCGCCTACAATGAGCAGTTCTTC. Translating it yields CASSRQRESAYNEQFF.